This TCR beta chain was identified in a study of T cell responses to AZD1222 COVID-19 vaccine. Clones were read by immunoSEQ multiplex PCR, and TCRdb kept only the in-frame ones, dropping some. The data show more than 95,000 clones, about 92% seen once. Trimming stripped 5 bases from V and 5 bases from J, with 12 bases between. This CDR3 spans 13 amino acids. This chain connects TRBV12-3 or TRBV12-4 to TRBJ1-1, with D uncertain. The sequence derives from an adult in good health. The sequenced sample was peripheral blood, obtained on day 0 of AZD1222 vaccination. The CDR3 is CASSPEWGTEAFF. The CDR3 nucleotides read TGTGCCAGCAGTCCCGAATGGGGTACTGAAGCTTTCTTT.